Listed here are 21 T cell receptor beta chains from one sample, sequenced in a study of shared clonotypes between healthy human individuals. Naivety among CD8 cells was defined by CD45RO negativity and positive CCR7 selection, thereby excluding terminally differentiated effector memory CD45RA+ cells. Method: immunoSEQ multiplex PCR; TCRdb's copy keeps in-frame clones and lacks some. The sample contains about 1.9 million clones, just over 90% of which appear only once. The sample comprised naive CD8+ T cells from PBMCs. The receptors stem from a man aged 18-30 years in good health. Some clones in this sample may be carry-over from other donors' samples.

CDR3 DNA: TGTGCCAGCAGTATAACAGGGGGCACCTATGGCTACACCTTC. Its protein product is CASSITGGTYGYTF. The genes are TRBV6-5 and TRBJ1-2; the match to TRBD1 covers 9 bases. The CDR3 extends over 14 amino acids. V lost 5 bases and J lost 4; bases outside the gene matches: 5. The germline V gene has CDR1 MNHEY and CDR2 SVGAGI.

This clone was seen only once. The rearrangement joins TRBV4-3 to TRBJ1-4, with D unclear. Germline CDR1 LGHNA, CDR2 YSLEER. The length of the CDR3 is 15 residues. Trimming cost V 4 bases and J 8 bases, with 17 bases left between them. CDR3: CASSRLAHEREKLFF. CDR3 bases: TGCGCCAGCAGCCGGCTGGCCCACGAGCGGGAAAAACTGTTTTTT.

Regarding this clone: Additional DNA sequences in this sample encode the identical CDR3. The gene calls are TRBV4-3 and TRBJ1-3, with D possibly TRBD1 on 6 matching bases. The CDR3 is 15 amino acids. Germline-derived CDR1 and CDR2 are LGHNA and YSLEER. V was shortened by 1 base and J by 2 bases, with 9 bases between the two germline ends. The CDR3 loop is CASSQGGAAGNTIYF. CDR3 nucleotide sequence: TGCGCCAGCAGCCAAGGGGGGGCGGCTGGAAACACCATATATTTT.

The rearrangement joins TRBV19 to TRBJ2-3; D call uncertain. Deletions cut 6 bases from V and 3 bases from J, with 16 bases between. Per germline, CDR1 LNHDA and CDR2 SQIVND (reference sequence). This CDR3 contains 15 residues. The CDR3 DNA is TGTGCCAGTAGCCCACAACTCCAGGAGACAGATACGCAGTATTTT. It translates to CASSPQLQETDTQYF.

The chain employs TRBV4-1 and TRBJ2-2, with D perhaps TRBD1 (6 bases). Germline assignment: CDR1 MGHRA and CDR2 YSYEKL. The CDR3 is 13 amino acids. V gave up 7 bases and J gave up 5 bases, with 11 bases separating them. The CDR3 nucleotides read TGCGCCAGCACAAAAGGGGGAACCGGGGAGCTGTTTTTT. Amino acid sequence: CASTKGGTGELFF.

The chain links TRBV28 to TRBJ2-7, with 7 positions matching TRBD2. V shed 6 bases and J 3 bases; nucleotides not matched to a gene: 8. The CDR3 extends over 14 amino acids. The germline V gene encodes CDR1 MDHEN and CDR2 SYDVKM. In DNA form, the CDR3 reads TGTGCCAGCAGGAGCGGGACTACCAACTACGAGCAGTACTTC. Translated, it gives CASRSGTTNYEQYF.

The V gene is TRBV27, the J gene TRBJ2-2; no reliable D call. Germline CDR1 is MNHEY and CDR2 is SMNVEV (reference sequence). CDR3 length: 12 amino acids. Trimming stripped 7 bases from V and 5 bases from J, with 8 bases between. The CDR3, as DNA: TGTGCCAGCATCACTGAAACCGGGGAGCTGTTTTTT. Translated, it gives CASITETGELFF.

The genes are TRBV28 and TRBJ1-2, with 10 bases identical to TRBD1. The V gene end was trimmed by 7 bases and the J gene end by 5 bases; junction bases not matched to a gene: 7. Germline CDR1 and CDR2: MDHEN and SYDVKM. This CDR3 spans 14 amino acids. CDR3: CASIRDRGLYGYTF. The DNA of the CDR3 is TGTGCCAGCATCCGGGACAGGGGTCTTTATGGCTACACCTTC.

The chain is built from TRBV7-2 and TRBJ2-1, with 7 bases aligning to TRBD2. Losses at the gene ends were 0 bases for V and 7 bases for J; bases not matched to a gene: 24. From germline, CDR1 is SGHTA and CDR2 FQGNSA. The CDR3 runs to 21 residues. CDR3 sequence (DNA): TGTGCCAGCAGCTTAGCATACACCCCGCCCTCTCTGAGCGGGAAATTAAATGAGCAGTTCTTC. As protein: CASSLAYTPPSLSGKLNEQFF.

The chain carries TRBV15 and TRBJ2-7; a possible D gene is TRBD2 (6 bases). Germline CDR1 is LNHNV and CDR2 is YYDKDF (reference sequence). The V and J ends lost 1 base and 7 bases respectively, with 17 bases between them. This CDR3 comprises 15 residues. The CDR3, as DNA: TGTGCCACCAGCAGAGGTAAATCCGGCCGGGGGGAGCAGTACTTC. This gives the protein CATSRGKSGRGEQYF.

This clone was observed once. The identical CDR3 is also encoded by other nucleotide sequences in the sample. This chain links TRBV7-9 with TRBJ2-2; D is ambiguous. The CDR3 runs 12 residues. From germline, CDR1 is SEHNR and CDR2 FQNEAQ (reference sequence). Trimming removed 1 base from V and 8 bases from J, with 5 bases in between. The CDR3 region has the DNA TGTGCCAGCAGCTTAGTGCCTGGGGAGCTGTTTTTT. Residues: CASSLVPGELFF. The variable domain in full, with the rest retrieved from reference TRBV7-9 and TRBJ2-2, is DTGVSQNPRHKITKRGQNVTFRCDPISEHNRLYWYRQTLGQGPEFLTYFQNEAQLEKSRLLSDRFSAERPKGSFSTLEIQRTEQGDSAMYLCASSLVPGELFFGEGSRLTVL.

The chain is built from TRBV5-1 and TRBJ2-5; D is perhaps TRBD1 (7 bases). Germline CDR1 SGHRS, CDR2 YFSETQ. V shed 4 bases and J shed 4 bases, with 14 bases lying between them. There are 14 residues in the CDR3. The CDR3 here is CASSNRRDRETQYF. CDR3 coding DNA: TGCGCCAGCAGCAATAGGCGGGACAGAGAGACCCAGTACTTC.

The V call is TRBV4-1, the J call TRBJ2-7; 7 nucleotides match TRBD2. Looked up from germline, CDR1 is MGHRA and CDR2 is YSYEKL. J was trimmed by 4 bases and V by 1 base; bases with no gene match: 7. CDR3 length: 15 amino acids. The chain's CDR3 is CASSQGLAVRYEQYF. The CDR3 region has the DNA TGCGCCAGCAGCCAAGGTCTAGCGGTGCGATACGAGCAGTACTTC.

The chain joins TRBV11-2 to TRBJ2-1, with TRBD2 matching over 10 bases. This CDR3 is 16 amino acids long. From germline, CDR1 is SGHAT and CDR2 FQNNGV. J gave up 7 bases and V 1 base, and 7 bases lay outside the gene matches. The CDR3 reads CASSLGALAGVNEQFF. Written as DNA, the CDR3 is TGTGCCAGCAGCTTAGGAGCTCTAGCGGGAGTAAATGAGCAGTTCTTC.

Of note for this clone: Sequence at one end of the junction differs from germline and may be a read error. The V call is TRBV5-1, the J call TRBJ2-5; D not certain. The germline V gene has CDR1 SGHRS and CDR2 YFSETQ. The CDR3 length is 15 residues. The CDR3: CASSLEGNDGESQYF. CDR3 sequence (DNA): TGCGCCAGCAGCTTGGAGGGAAACGACGGAGAGTCCCAGTACTTC.

V and J are TRBV7-9 and TRBJ2-7; maybe TRBD2 (5 bases). The germline V gene has CDR1 SEHNR and CDR2 FQNEAQ (reference sequence). The germline V and J ends were trimmed by 4 bases and 2 bases, with 18 bases remaining between them. The CDR3 has 16 amino acids. CDR3 in amino acids: CASSSSRWTVAYEQYF. In nucleotides, the CDR3 is TGTGCCAGCAGCTCGTCCCGGTGGACTGTTGCCTACGAGCAGTACTTC. The full variable domain, with the rest looked up from reference TRBV7-9 and TRBJ2-7, is DTGVSQNPRHKITKRGQNVTFRCDPISEHNRLYWYRQTLGQGPEFLTYFQNEAQLEKSRLLSDRFSAERPKGSFSTLEIQRTEQGDSAMYLCASSSSRWTVAYEQYFGPGTRLTVT.

The genes are TRBV2 and TRBJ1-4; TRBD1 is a possible D gene (5 bases). The V gene's germline CDR1 is SNHLY and CDR2 FYNNEI. V shed 7 bases and J shed 8 bases, with 20 bases lying between them. The CDR3 is 15 amino acids. The CDR3 DNA is TGTGCCAGCAACATACCCATGGGCAGGGACGAAAAACTGTTTTTT. Encoded protein: CASNIPMGRDEKLFF.

This rearrangement joins TRBV10-3 to TRBJ2-1; D perhaps matches TRBD1 (5 bases). The CDR3 totals 11 residues. V lost 6 bases and J lost 8, with 8 bases in between. Looked up from germline, CDR1 is ENHRY and CDR2 is SYGVKD. CDR3 loop: CAIRQVDEQFF. The DNA for the CDR3 is TGTGCCATCAGACAGGTTGATGAGCAGTTCTTC.

This rearrangement joins TRBV2 to TRBJ2-4; the D call may be TRBD1 or TRBD2 (5 bases each). Trimming left V 2 bases short and J 0 bases short, with 11 bases between. Per the germline V gene, CDR1 is SNHLY and CDR2 is FYNNEI. The length of the CDR3 is 16 residues. CDR3 DNA: TGTGCCAGCAGTGAACATCCGGGGCTAGCCAAAAACATTCAGTACTTC. Residues: CASSEHPGLAKNIQYF.

This clone was counted once. The V and J genes are TRBV6-5 and TRBJ2-7; D is perhaps TRBD1 (5 bases). V dropped 2 bases and J dropped 2 bases, with 13 bases sitting between them. CDR1 and CDR2 from the germline V gene are MNHEY and SVGAGI. The CDR3 is made up of 15 amino acids. CDR3 amino acids: CASSYGAPPTYEQYF. The DNA of the CDR3 is TGTGCCAGCAGTTACGGGGCCCCGCCGACCTACGAGCAGTACTTC.

V usage is TRBV4-1 and J usage is TRBJ2-1; 7 nucleotides agree with TRBD1. The V gene end was trimmed by 5 bases and the J gene end by 8 bases; junction bases not matched to a gene: 9. This CDR3 contains 14 residues. Per the germline V gene, CDR1 is MGHRA and CDR2 is YSYEKL. CDR3 nucleotide sequence: TGCGCCAGCAGCTTGGGGACAGTCCGGGATGAGCAGTTCTTC. The encoded protein is CASSLGTVRDEQFF.